Shown below are 3 T cell receptor beta chains from a single sample sequenced in a study of beta chain features in type 1 diabetes. Reverse transcribing all isolated RNA meant expressed TCRB transcripts were sequenced. Produced via immunoSEQ multiplex PCR; TCRdb's table is partial and in-frame only. The repertoire holds about 220,000 clones, with approximately 10% as singletons. The source material was central memory CD4+ T cells from blood. Every receptor here comes from a young man in good health.

There are a few counts of this clone. The chain employs TRBV5-4 and TRBJ2-7; 9 positions agree with TRBD2. V dropped 0 bases and J dropped 5; count of bases not matched to a gene: 3. The CDR3 is 14 residues long. Germline V gene data show CDR1 as SGHNT and CDR2 as YYREEE (reference sequence). In DNA form, the CDR3 reads TGTGCCAGCAGCTTGGTTAGCGGGAGTAACGAGCAGTACTTC. Residues: CASSLVSGSNEQYF.

The chain joins TRBV5-1 to TRBJ2-2; 12 bases agree with TRBD2. The CDR3 loop spans 15 amino acids. Trimming took 4 bases from V and 5 from J; bases not matched to a gene: 3. CDR1 and CDR2 (germline): SGHRS, YFSETQ. The DNA of the CDR3 is TGCGCCAGCAGCCCCCTAGCGGGAGGGACCGGGGAGCTGTTTTTT. Translated, it gives CASSPLAGGTGELFF.

This clone was counted ten times or more. The chain is built from TRBV2 and TRBJ2-7; D ambiguous. There are 13 residues in the CDR3. V gave up 2 bases and J gave up 3 bases, with 8 bases separating them. Per germline, CDR1 SNHLY and CDR2 FYNNEI. The CDR3 sequence is CASSEPFNYEQYF. CDR3 nucleotides: TGTGCCAGCAGTGAACCCTTCAACTACGAGCAGTACTTC.